Below, one T cell receptor (beta chain) is given with its context. This entry belongs to a study of blood T cell repertoires in COVID-19. Study summary: COVID-19 samples, acute and convalescent, were from the United States, Italy and Spain.

Germline V lookup: CDR1 MNHEY, CDR2 SVGAGI. V lost 0 bases and J lost 4, with 9 bases in between. The CDR3 consists of 14 residues. Under the authors' procedure: Amplifying reference gene primers gave estimates of nucleated cell counts. Clones were sequenced by immunoSEQ multiplex PCR, and TCRdb holds only the in-frame ones, with some missing. V, J and clone size are those of that table, while D and trimming were read from the DNA. The sample shows 120,000 or so clones, approximately 87% of them seen only once. Specimen: peripheral blood. The clonotype was recovered from a woman in her fifties or sixties with acute or convalescent COVID-19. The rearrangement joins TRBV6-5 to TRBJ1-2, with D possibly matching TRBD1 (5 bases). The CDR3 DNA sequence: TGTGCCAGCAGTTACTCCCAGGGCGGCTATGGCTACACCTTC. Encoded protein: CASSYSQGGYGYTF.